This TCR beta chain derives from a study of blood T cell repertoires in COVID-19. About the research overall: T cells, B-cell-depleted T cells, or PBMCs supplied cDNA or gDNA.

Cohort 3 recovered donors had two negative PCRs, clearance, or symptom resolution. The germline V gene encodes CDR1 SQVTM and CDR2 ANQGSEA. The CDR3 is made up of 13 amino acids. V lost 6 bases and J 0 bases, leaving 9 bases between the germline ends. Here immunoSEQ multiplex PCR was the method, and the copy in TCRdb shows in-frame clones only, minus some. The sample comprises approximately 200,000 clones, about 90% of which are singletons, and around 1.3% rests with the top ten. This clone came up once. The sequence derives from a man between 25 and 39 years old who had recovered from COVID-19. This chain links TRBV29-1 with TRBJ2-1; D is perhaps TRBD1 (6 bases). Material: PBMCs or T cells enriched from blood (not recorded which). The CDR3 bases are TGCAGCGTGAGGGGGAGCTCCTACAATGAGCAGTTCTTC. Translation: CSVRGSSYNEQFF.